Listed here is a single T cell receptor (beta chain). The antigen is unknown. Relative to the germline gene, one junction end is altered; a read error may explain this. The source material, about 20-30 mg of unsorted bulk tissue, was used to co-extract RNA and DNA. Sampling of every tumor involved five separate regions. These included the tumor centre. The template, approximately 500 ng total RNA, yielded TCR beta cDNA made with a constant-region primer. Three rounds of nested multiplex PCR with slightly modified ARM-PCR produced TCR beta libraries. The opening two PCR rounds, roughly 11 cycles each, paired TRBV1-TRBV30 forward primers with a C-beta reverse primer. A single record per CDR3 protein comes from TCRdb applying MiXCR to the multiplex PCR reads. The data show 40,000 to 50,000 distinct CDR3 sequences, 60% to 75% seen once. These data originate in a study of tumor-infiltrating lymphocytes in primary liver carcinoma.

This CDR3 spans 12 amino acids. From germline, CDR1 is ENHRY and CDR2 SYGVKD. Findings and limits, study-wide: Tumor-adjacent and tumor-blood pairs displayed less overlap than did pairs of tumor regions.

This sequence originates from a man aged 35 to 55 with primary liver carcinoma and hepatitis B virus infection. The sequenced material came from liver tumor tissue from sampling region 3. Specified subset: tumor region T3, left-lateral pole. V and J are TRBV10-3 and TRBJ2-5; D is ambiguous. The CDR3 region is CAISLYKRTQHF. The CDR3 DNA is TGTGCCATCAGTCTGTACAAACGGACCCAGCACTTC.